This TCR beta chain is drawn from a study of T-cell reconstitution after alpha-beta-depleted transplantation in children. Regarding the study as a whole: Surviving recipient T cells and thymic progenitors underlay high day-60 TCRbeta diversity in some patients. Reported findings indicate that, about two months after transplant, alpha-beta T cells came from several hundred expanded clones, which were derived from non-depleted graft cells. Newly generated T cells supplied most T-cell counts and diversity one year post-transplant.

A library of TCRbeta sequences, prepared with unique molecular identifiers, was generated. TCRdb re-called the PCR reads through MiXCR, storing one row per CDR3 protein. The table includes about 870,000 distinct CDR3 sequences, under 20% detected once. Between the trimmed V and J ends, which lost 4 bases and 0 bases, there was a span of 11 bases. Germline V gives CDR1 SGDLS, CDR2 YYNGEE. This CDR3 contains 15 residues. This clonotype was detected a few times. Its antigen is unidentified. The origin of this receptor is a male patient between 5 and 17 years old who had a stem cell transplant for acute lymphoblastic leukemia, so the T cells may come from the graft donor. The rearrangement joins TRBV9 to TRBJ2-1, with D possibly being TRBD2 (5 bases). Sequencing was performed on PBMCs, mostly from graft donor cells, taken 360 days after TCRalphabeta/CD19-depleted stem cell transplant. CDR3 in amino acids: CASSWRLTSYNEQFF. The CDR3 nucleotides are TGTGCCAGCAGCTGGAGACTAACCTCCTACAATGAGCAGTTCTTC.